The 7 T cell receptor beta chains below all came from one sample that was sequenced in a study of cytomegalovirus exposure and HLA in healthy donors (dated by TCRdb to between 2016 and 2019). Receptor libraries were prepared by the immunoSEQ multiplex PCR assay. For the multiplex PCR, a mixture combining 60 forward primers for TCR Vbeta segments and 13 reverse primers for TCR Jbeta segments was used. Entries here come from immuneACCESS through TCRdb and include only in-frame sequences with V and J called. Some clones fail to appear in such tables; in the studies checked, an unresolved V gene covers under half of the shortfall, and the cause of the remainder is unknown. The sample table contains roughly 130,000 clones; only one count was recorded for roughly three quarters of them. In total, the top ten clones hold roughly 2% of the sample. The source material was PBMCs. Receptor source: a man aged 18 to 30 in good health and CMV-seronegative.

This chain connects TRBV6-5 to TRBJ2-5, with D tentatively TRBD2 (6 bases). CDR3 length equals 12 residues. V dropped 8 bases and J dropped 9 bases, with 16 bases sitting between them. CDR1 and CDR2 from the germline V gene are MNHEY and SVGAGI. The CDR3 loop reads CASGFVGEAQYF. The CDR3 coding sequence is TGTGCCAGCGGCTTTGTGGGGGAGGCCCAGTACTTC.

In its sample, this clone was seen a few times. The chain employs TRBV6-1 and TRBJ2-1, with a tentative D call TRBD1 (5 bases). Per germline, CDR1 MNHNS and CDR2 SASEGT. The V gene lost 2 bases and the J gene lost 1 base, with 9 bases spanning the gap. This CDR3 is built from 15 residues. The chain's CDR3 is CASSEQGWSYNEQFF. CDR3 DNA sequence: TGTGCCAGCAGTGAACAGGGTTGGTCCTACAATGAGCAGTTCTTC.

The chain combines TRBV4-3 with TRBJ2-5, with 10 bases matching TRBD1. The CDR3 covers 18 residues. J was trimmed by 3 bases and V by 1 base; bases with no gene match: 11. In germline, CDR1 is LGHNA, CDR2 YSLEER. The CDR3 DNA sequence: TGCGCCAGCAGCCAAGGAGGGAGGGGGACAGGGGTTAAAGAGACCCAGTACTTC. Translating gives CASSQGGRGTGVKETQYF.

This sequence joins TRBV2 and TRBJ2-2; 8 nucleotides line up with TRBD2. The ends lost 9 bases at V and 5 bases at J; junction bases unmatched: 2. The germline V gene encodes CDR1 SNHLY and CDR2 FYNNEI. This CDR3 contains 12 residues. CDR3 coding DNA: TGTGCCAGACGGGGGGGAACCGGGGAGCTGTTTTTT. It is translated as CARRGGTGELFF.

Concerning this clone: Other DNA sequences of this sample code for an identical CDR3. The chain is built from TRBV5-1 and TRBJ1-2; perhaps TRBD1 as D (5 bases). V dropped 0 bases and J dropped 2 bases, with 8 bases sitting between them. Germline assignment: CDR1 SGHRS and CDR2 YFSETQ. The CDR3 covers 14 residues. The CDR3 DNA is TGCGCCAGCAGCTTGGACAGGAGCAACTATGGCTACACCTTC. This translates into CASSLDRSNYGYTF.

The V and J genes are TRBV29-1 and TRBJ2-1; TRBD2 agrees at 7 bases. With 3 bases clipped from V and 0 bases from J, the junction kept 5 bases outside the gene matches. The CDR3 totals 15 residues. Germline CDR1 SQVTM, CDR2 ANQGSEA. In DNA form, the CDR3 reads TGCAGCGTTGACCCTAGCGGCAGCTCCTACAATGAGCAGTTCTTC. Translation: CSVDPSGSSYNEQFF.

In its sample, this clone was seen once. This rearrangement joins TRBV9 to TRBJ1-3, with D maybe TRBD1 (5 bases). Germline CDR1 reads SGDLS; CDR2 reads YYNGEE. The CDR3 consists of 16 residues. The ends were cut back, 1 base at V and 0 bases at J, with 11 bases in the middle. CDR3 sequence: CASSVRQTGSGNTIYF. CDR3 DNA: TGTGCCAGCAGCGTAAGACAAACAGGCTCTGGAAACACCATATATTTT.